These 25 T cell receptor beta chains originate from one sample sequenced in a study of blood T cell repertoires in COVID-19. Sequencing used immunoSEQ multiplex PCR; TCRdb keeps in-frame clones, though not all of them. The sample records tens of thousands of clones, roughly 87% being singletons. Sequenced input: peripheral blood. These receptors all stem from a man between 50 and 59 years old with COVID-19, enrolled during active disease.

The CDR3 here is CASSFPTSSETQYF. Here the CDR3 DNA reads TGTGCCAGCAGCTTTCCGACTTCGTCCGAGACCCAGTACTTC. The chain carries TRBV5-6 and TRBJ2-5; D not certain. The CDR3 has 14 amino acids. Germline V lookup: CDR1 SGHDT, CDR2 YYEEEE. The ends were cut back, 2 bases at V and 5 bases at J, with 13 bases in the middle.

The V call is TRBV7-2, the J call TRBJ1-1; no reliable D call. The CDR3 is made up of 12 amino acids. Trimming took off 4 bases at V and 4 bases at J, with 7 bases between the two ends. Germline V gene lookup returns CDR1 SGHTA and CDR2 FQGNSA. CDR3 in DNA: TGTGCCAGCAGCTCTGAGGGCACTGAAGCTTTCTTT. It yields the protein CASSSEGTEAFF.

V and J are TRBV7-9 and TRBJ2-1; D unresolved. This CDR3 has 13 residues. Germline CDR1 SEHNR, CDR2 FQNEAQ (reference sequence). Trimming left V 2 bases short and J 8 bases short, with 10 bases between. The CDR3 sequence is CASSLSAVDEQFF. The CDR3 DNA sequence: TGTGCCAGCAGCTTAAGCGCCGTAGATGAGCAGTTCTTC.

V is TRBV27 and J is TRBJ2-1; 9 bases agree with TRBD1. Looked up from germline, CDR1 is MNHEY and CDR2 is SMNVEV (reference sequence). The ends lost 5 bases at V and 5 bases at J; junction bases unmatched: 7. This CDR3 comprises 15 residues. CDR3 region: CASSLVGTGHNEQFF. Here the CDR3 DNA reads TGTGCCAGCAGTCTAGTTGGGACAGGGCACAATGAGCAGTTCTTC.

This chain links TRBV11-1 with TRBJ2-3; the D gene is possibly TRBD1 (6 bases). The CDR3 totals 14 residues. CDR1 is SGHAT, CDR2 FQDESV, per germline (reference sequence). Trimming stripped 3 bases from V and 5 bases from J, with 12 bases between. The DNA for the CDR3 is TGTGCCAGCAGCTTGTCTGGGGGCCGAGATACGCAGTATTTT. It yields the protein CASSLSGGRDTQYF.

V gene TRBV12-3 or TRBV12-4 combines with J gene TRBJ2-1; no clear D gene. Trimming shortened V by 4 bases and J by 2 bases, and 6 bases separated the two germline ends. CDR3 length: 13 amino acids. The DNA of the CDR3 is TGTGCCAGCAGTTCTAGAGCCTACAATGAGCAGTTCTTC. This sequence encodes CASSSRAYNEQFF.

The chain couples TRBV3-1 (or the pseudogene TRBV3-2) to TRBJ2-5, with D maybe TRBD2 (5 bases). Germline V gives CDR1 LGHDT, CDR2 YNNKEL (reference sequence). V was trimmed by 4 bases and J by 1 base, leaving 10 bases between them. The CDR3 is made up of 14 amino acids. The DNA for the CDR3 is TGTGCCAGCAGCCGAGGACTGGGCCAAGAGACCCAGTACTTC. Translating it yields CASSRGLGQETQYF.

The V and J genes are TRBV19 and TRBJ2-7; 7 bases align to TRBD2. V dropped 8 bases and J dropped 0; count of bases not matched to a gene: 10. Germline V gives CDR1 LNHDA, CDR2 SQIVND (reference sequence). The CDR3 covers 15 residues. The CDR3 sequence is CASGSSGNDSYEQYF. Here the CDR3 DNA reads TGTGCCAGTGGTTCTAGCGGCAACGACTCCTACGAGCAGTACTTC.

This chain links TRBV7-9 with TRBJ1-5; D is ambiguous. This CDR3 comprises 15 residues. The V and J ends lost 2 bases and 0 bases respectively, with 8 bases between them. Germline CDR1 SEHNR, CDR2 FQNEAQ (reference sequence). CDR3: CASSLSAISNQPQHF. Here the CDR3 DNA reads TGTGCCAGCAGCTTATCCGCGATTAGCAATCAGCCCCAGCATTTT.

In DNA form, the CDR3 reads TGTGCCAGCAGTTCCCTAATGCTAGCGGGCTCCTACGAGCAGTACTTC. It is translated as CASSSLMLAGSYEQYF. This chain connects TRBV27 to TRBJ2-7; 8 bases align to TRBD2. The CDR3 contains 16 residues. J was trimmed by 0 bases and V by 4 bases; bases with no gene match: 8. Germline CDR1 MNHEY, CDR2 SMNVEV (reference sequence).

The rearrangement uses TRBV5-1 and TRBJ2-7, with TRBD2 matching over 12 bases. Unmatched junction bases numbered 5, after V lost 5 bases and J lost 5 bases. This CDR3 region has 14 residues. CDR1 is SGHRS and CDR2 is YFSETQ in the germline V gene. CDR3 nucleotides: TGCGCCAGCAGATCAGGACTAGCGGGAAACGAGCAGTACTTC. It yields the protein CASRSGLAGNEQYF.

The CDR3 DNA reads TGCGCCAGCAGCCCAGACAGGGGTTGGAGCACTGAAGCTTTCTTT. Protein: CASSPDRGWSTEAFF. The chain recombines TRBV5-1 with TRBJ1-1; 8 bases are shared with TRBD1. The CDR3 contains 15 residues. Germline V lookup: CDR1 SGHRS, CDR2 YFSETQ. V lost 4 bases to trimming and J lost 4 bases; unmatched junction nucleotides: 9.

The DNA for the CDR3 is TGTGCCAGCAGCGTAGCTGGAAGCGCTAACTATGGCTACACCTTC. Translation gives CASSVAGSANYGYTF. The chain has TRBV9 and TRBJ1-2; no clear D. This CDR3 is built from 15 residues. Trimming removed 0 bases from V and 0 bases from J, with 9 bases in between. Per germline, CDR1 SGDLS and CDR2 YYNGEE.

The V call is TRBV29-1, the J call TRBJ2-1; 9 bases map to TRBD2. V gave up 1 base and J gave up 2 bases; unmatched junction bases: 6. The CDR3 spans 16 residues. Germline CDR1 SQVTM, CDR2 ANQGSEA. In DNA, the CDR3 is TGCAGCGTTGAAGGGTCTAGCGGGACTACCTACAATGAGCAGTTCTTC. Amino acid sequence: CSVEGSSGTTYNEQFF.

This chain connects TRBV2 to TRBJ2-1; D might be TRBD2 (6 bases). The germline V and J ends were trimmed by 5 bases and 0 bases, with 17 bases remaining between them. This CDR3 comprises 17 residues. Germline CDR1 and CDR2: SNHLY and FYNNEI. The CDR3 bases are TGTGCCAGCAGTCCGCGTCATGGGGGGAGCTCCTACAATGAGCAGTTCTTC. This translates into CASSPRHGGSSYNEQFF.

This chain uses TRBV29-1 with TRBJ1-5; maybe TRBD1 (5 bases). The germline V gene encodes CDR1 SQVTM and CDR2 ANQGSEA. V was cut by 5 bases and J by 0 bases, with 11 bases left in between. The CDR3 length is 14 residues. The CDR3 is CSVLARDSNQPQHF. The CDR3 DNA is TGCAGCGTTCTGGCCAGGGATAGCAATCAGCCCCAGCATTTT.

V gene TRBV29-1 combines with J gene TRBJ2-2; 7 positions agree with TRBD1. The CDR3 extends over 14 amino acids. CDR1 SQVTM and CDR2 ANQGSEA come from the germline V gene. Trimming cost V 4 bases and J 2 bases; bases outside gene matches: 4. The chain's CDR3 is CSVVDRSNTGELFF. CDR3 sequence (DNA): TGCAGCGTTGTGGACAGGAGCAACACCGGGGAGCTGTTTTTT.

The J gene is TRBJ1-6, the V gene TRBV5-1; 7 bases are a match to TRBD1. V was clipped by 4 bases and J by 9 bases; unmatched bases: 7. The germline gives CDR1 SGHRS, CDR2 YFSETQ. The CDR3 is 14 amino acids. The CDR3 spells CASSRQGDSSPLHF. CDR3 sequence (DNA): TGCGCCAGCAGCCGCCAGGGGGATTCTTCACCCCTCCACTTT.

This clone was seen once. The genes are TRBV5-1 and TRBJ2-7; 12 bases line up with TRBD2. Unmatched junction bases numbered 9, after V lost 2 bases and J lost 6 bases. Germline values: CDR1 SGHRS, CDR2 YFSETQ. This CDR3 has 16 residues. The CDR3 DNA is TGCGCCAGCAGCTTCAGTCCTAGCGGGAGGGCCGGCGAGCAGTACTTC. Translated, it gives CASSFSPSGRAGEQYF. Drawing the rest from reference TRBV5-1 and TRBJ2-7, the complete variable domain is KAGVTQTPRYLIKTRGQQVTLSCSPISGHRSVSWYQQTPGQGLQFLFEYFSETQRNKGNFPGRFSGRQFSNSRSEMNVSTLELGDSALYLCASSFSPSGRAGEQYFGPGTRLTVT.

The chain employs TRBV4-1 and TRBJ2-7, with 8 bases that match TRBD2. Losses at the gene ends were 1 base for V and 2 bases for J; bases not matched to a gene: 1. Germline V CDR1 and CDR2: MGHRA, YSYEKL. This CDR3 has 14 amino acids. The CDR3 region is CASSQAGGPYEQYF. The CDR3 DNA reads as TGCGCCAGCAGCCAAGCGGGAGGGCCCTACGAGCAGTACTTC.

This clone has just one count. CDR3 sequence reads: CASRTKSSGANVLTF. The CDR3 nucleotides are TGTGCCAGTAGGACTAAGAGCTCTGGGGCCAACGTCCTGACTTTC. This chain joins TRBV19 and TRBJ2-6; D is perhaps TRBD2 (5 bases). Deletions cut 6 bases from V and 0 bases from J, with 9 bases between. CDR1 is LNHDA and CDR2 is SQIVND in the germline V gene (reference sequence). This CDR3 has 15 amino acids.

The CDR3 bases are TGTGCCAGCAGCGCTCCAGGAGGAGAGACCCAGTACTTC. Amino acid sequence: CASSAPGGETQYF. The chain is built from TRBV5-4 and TRBJ2-5; weak D call: TRBD2 (5 bases). The CDR3 contains 13 residues. Germline values: CDR1 SGHNT, CDR2 YYREEE (reference sequence). V was clipped by 4 bases and J by 4 bases, with 11 bases between them.

This chain's CDR3 is CASSPSRGGGGADTQYF. The CDR3 DNA is TGTGCCAGCAGCCCCAGTCGAGGAGGCGGGGGGGCGGATACGCAGTATTTT. The rearrangement links TRBV3-1 (or the pseudogene TRBV3-2) to TRBJ2-3; the match to TRBD2 covers 9 bases. J gave up 6 bases and V 4 bases, and 14 bases lay outside the gene matches. There are 17 residues in the CDR3. The germline gives CDR1 LGHDT, CDR2 YNNKEL (reference sequence).

This clone showed up just once. The chain is built from TRBV27 and TRBJ1-5; D might be TRBD1 (5 bases). The V gene's germline CDR1 is MNHEY and CDR2 SMNVEV (reference sequence). V dropped 5 bases and J dropped 4 bases, with 15 bases sitting between them. CDR3 size: 15 residues. The DNA for the CDR3 is TGTGCCAGCAGTACCTCAGGGCAAGGTAATCAGCCCCAGCATTTT. Amino acids: CASSTSGQGNQPQHF.

V gene TRBV7-9 combines with J gene TRBJ2-1; 14 positions agree with TRBD2. Germline-derived CDR1 and CDR2 are SEHNR and FQNEAQ (reference sequence). Unmatched junction bases numbered 9, after V lost 6 bases and J lost 8 bases. CDR3 length: 16 amino acids. The CDR3 is CASRSPGLAGEYEQFF. In DNA form, the CDR3 reads TGTGCCAGCAGGTCTCCGGGACTAGCGGGAGAATATGAGCAGTTCTTC. The complete variable domain, with remaining parts taken from reference TRBV7-9 and TRBJ2-1, reads DTGVSQNPRHKITKRGQNVTFRCDPISEHNRLYWYRQTLGQGPEFLTYFQNEAQLEKSRLLSDRFSAERPKGSFSTLEIQRTEQGDSAMYLCASRSPGLAGEYEQFFGPGTRLTVL.